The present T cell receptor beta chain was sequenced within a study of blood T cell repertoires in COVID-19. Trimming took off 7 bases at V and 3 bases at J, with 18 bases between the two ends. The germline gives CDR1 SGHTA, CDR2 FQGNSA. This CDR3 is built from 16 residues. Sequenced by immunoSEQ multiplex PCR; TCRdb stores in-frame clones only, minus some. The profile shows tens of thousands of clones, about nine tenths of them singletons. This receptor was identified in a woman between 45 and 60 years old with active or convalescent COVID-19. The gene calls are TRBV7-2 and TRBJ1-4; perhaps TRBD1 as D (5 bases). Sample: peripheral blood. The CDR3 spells CASTQALQGPNEKLFF. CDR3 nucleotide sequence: TGTGCCAGCACCCAGGCACTCCAGGGCCCTAATGAAAAACTGTTTTTT.